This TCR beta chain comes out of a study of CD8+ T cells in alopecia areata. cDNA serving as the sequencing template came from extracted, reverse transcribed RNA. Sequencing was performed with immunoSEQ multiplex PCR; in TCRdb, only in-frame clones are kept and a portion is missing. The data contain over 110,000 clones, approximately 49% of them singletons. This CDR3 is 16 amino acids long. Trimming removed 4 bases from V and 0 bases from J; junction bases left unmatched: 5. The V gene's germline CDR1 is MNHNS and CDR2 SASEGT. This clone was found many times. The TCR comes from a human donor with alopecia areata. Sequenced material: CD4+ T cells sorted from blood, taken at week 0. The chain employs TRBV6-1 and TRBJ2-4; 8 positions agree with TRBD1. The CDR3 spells CASSAPQGAAKNIQYF. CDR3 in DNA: TGTGCCAGCAGTGCGCCTCAGGGGGCAGCCAAAAACATTCAGTACTTC.